This TCR beta chain was captured by sequencing in a study of T-cell reconstitution after alpha-beta-depleted transplantation in children. Study-level findings and limits: As was reported, about two months after transplant, alpha-beta T cells came from several hundred expanded graft clones. T-cell numbers and diversity, one year after transplant, stemmed largely from T cells that were newly produced. After transplant, high TCRbeta diversity at day 60 in some patients arose from surviving recipient T cells and thymic progenitors.

This clonotype was observed many times. Its specificity is not known. TCRbeta library construction was performed incorporating unique molecular identifiers. TCRdb re-analysed the PCR reads in MiXCR, keeping a single row per CDR3 protein. The profile shows some 70,000 distinct CDR3 sequences, roughly 5% of them singletons. The V segment lost 5 bases and the J segment 1 base; nucleotides outside the gene matches: 4. CDR3 length: 14 residues. The source material was PBMCs, mostly from graft donor cells, sampled 180 days after TCRalphabeta/CD19-depleted stem cell transplant. This chain links TRBV12-3 or TRBV12-4 with TRBJ2-7; TRBD1 agrees at 8 bases. This receptor was identified in a boy under two years old who had a stem cell transplant for acute myeloid leukemia, so the T cells may come from the graft donor. CDR3 region: CASSGDRPSYEQYV. Written as DNA, the CDR3 is TGTGCCAGCAGTGGGGACAGGCCTTCCTACGAGCAGTACGTC.